This T cell receptor (beta chain) is from a study of blood T cell repertoires in COVID-19. About the study: Specimens from acute and convalescent COVID-19 originated in the United States, Italy and Spain. Sample material is recorded as cDNA or gDNA derived from T cells, B-cell-depleted T cells, or PBMCs.

The CDR3 totals 16 residues. CDR1 PRHDT and CDR2 FYEKMQ come from the germline V gene (reference sequence). V dropped 5 bases and J dropped 4; count of bases not matched to a gene: 7. Study processing details: Nucleated cell number was recorded as an estimate derived from reference gene primer amplification. The assay was immunoSEQ multiplex PCR, and TCRdb's table has in-frame clones only and misses some. For V, J and clone size, that table is used; D and trimming come from the DNA. The sample includes 70,000 or so clones, roughly 86% of them seen just once. The rearrangement links TRBV13 to TRBJ2-2, with TRBD2 matching over 10 bases. The clonotype comes from a woman aged 55-70 years with acute or convalescent COVID-19. Sequenced: peripheral blood. The CDR3 spells CASSPLAGGGTGELFF. CDR3 bases: TGTGCCAGCAGCCCTTTAGCGGGGGGCGGCACCGGGGAGCTGTTTTTT.